The 29 T cell receptor beta chains listed next were all sequenced from one sample in a study of radiation and T cells in renal cell carcinoma. Time point given: baseline pretreatment blood. As to treatment: 15 Gy SBRT to primary tumor, nephrectomy 4 weeks later. Assay: immunoSEQ multiplex PCR; the TCRdb copy retains only in-frame clones and omits some. The sample holds approximately 100,000 clones, 75% to 90% seen once. Sequencing used blood, obtained from a patient whose treatment included radiotherapy and nephrectomy. Receptors were obtained from a man in his fifties with renal cell carcinoma.

The chain has TRBV4-3 and TRBJ2-7, with D possibly TRBD1 on 5 matching bases. Trimming shortened V by 2 bases and J by 4 bases, and 15 bases separated the two germline ends. The CDR3 is made up of 15 amino acids. Germline V gene sequence: CDR1 LGHNA, CDR2 YSLEER. CDR3 sequence reads: CASSQQQGVVYEQYF. The CDR3 nucleotides are TGCGCCAGCAGCCAACAGCAGGGTGTAGTGTACGAGCAGTACTTC.

The rearrangement links TRBV7-6 to TRBJ2-7; D is tentatively TRBD1 or TRBD2 (5 bases each). Trimming removed 5 bases from V and 7 bases from J, with 12 bases in between. Germline V gene data show CDR1 as SGHVS and CDR2 as FNYEAQ. This CDR3 has 12 residues. The CDR3 DNA reads as TGTGCCAGCAGCGTGGGGGTGGGGGAGCAGTACTTC. This encodes CASSVGVGEQYF.

The chain carries TRBV4-1 and TRBJ2-2, with D perhaps matching TRBD2 (6 bases). CDR3 length equals 18 residues. The V end was cut by 2 bases, the J end by 5 bases, with 21 bases between. CDR1 is MGHRA and CDR2 is YSYEKL in the germline V gene. The DNA of the CDR3 is TGCGCCAGCAGCCAACGACAGTTGGGCCTAGCGCGGACCGGGGAGCTGTTTTTT. Its translation is CASSQRQLGLARTGELFF.

J is TRBJ2-7 and V is TRBV27; D unclear. Germline V gives CDR1 MNHEY, CDR2 SMNVEV (reference sequence). The CDR3 runs to 16 residues. The V gene lost 5 bases and the J gene lost 6 bases, with 23 bases spanning the gap. The CDR3 sequence: CASSTTSTTIATEQYF. The CDR3 DNA is TGTGCCAGCAGTACCACCTCCACAACCATAGCAACCGAGCAGTACTTC.

The J gene is TRBJ2-3, the V gene TRBV7-6; 8 bases are shared with TRBD1. This CDR3 contains 13 residues. Losses at the gene ends were 3 bases for V and 5 bases for J; bases not matched to a gene: 1. Germline CDR1 and CDR2: SGHVS and FNYEAQ. CDR3 sequence reads: CASSLDREDTQYF. In DNA form, the CDR3 reads TGTGCCAGCAGCTTGGACAGGGAAGATACGCAGTATTTT.

The chain is built from TRBV13 and TRBJ2-7; 11 bases fit TRBD1. J was trimmed by 5 bases and V by 3 bases; bases with no gene match: 18. Per germline, CDR1 PRHDT and CDR2 FYEKMQ (reference sequence). The CDR3 covers 19 residues. CDR3 protein: CASSFGTGGAGRRYNEQYF. The CDR3 DNA sequence: TGTGCCAGCAGCTTCGGGACAGGGGGAGCGGGGCGCCGTTACAACGAGCAGTACTTC.

This rearrangement joins TRBV6-5 to TRBJ2-1; no definite D call. This CDR3 has 15 residues. Between the trimmed V and J ends, which lost 7 bases and 0 bases, there was a span of 13 bases. Per germline, CDR1 MNHEY and CDR2 SVGAGI. The CDR3 DNA is TGTGCCAGCACCCCACTATACAGCTCCTACAATGAGCAGTTCTTC. Amino acid sequence: CASTPLYSSYNEQFF.

The chain has TRBV11-1 and TRBJ2-7; D possibly corresponds to TRBD1 (6 bases). Germline CDR1 reads SGHAT; CDR2 reads FQDESV (reference sequence). V lost 6 bases, J lost 5 bases, and 17 bases lay in between. The CDR3 totals 14 residues. The CDR3 loop is CASRSHTGYHEQYF. In DNA, the CDR3 is TGTGCCAGCAGATCTCATACAGGGTACCACGAGCAGTACTTC.

Written as DNA, the CDR3 is TGTGCCAGCAGCTTAGGATCGGGATCTACCTACGAGCAGTACTTC. Translating it yields CASSLGSGSTYEQYF. The genes are TRBV13 and TRBJ2-7, with D perhaps TRBD2 (5 bases). The CDR3 sequence is 15 residues long. Germline V gene data show CDR1 as PRHDT and CDR2 as FYEKMQ (reference sequence). Trimming took off 0 bases at V and 2 bases at J, with 11 bases between the two ends. Full variable domain (rest looked up from reference TRBV13 and TRBJ2-7): AAGVIQSPRHLIKEKRETATLKCYPIPRHDTVYWYQQGPGQDPQFLISFYEKMQSDKGSIPDRFSAQQFSDYHSELNMSSLELGDSALYFCASSLGSGSTYEQYFGPGTRLTVT.

The V and J genes are TRBV6-6 and TRBJ1-3; D unclear. The V gene lost 5 bases and the J gene lost 0 bases, with 8 bases spanning the gap. From germline, CDR1 is MNHNY and CDR2 SVGAGI (reference sequence). This CDR3 spans 14 amino acids. CDR3 nucleotides: TGTGCCAGCAGTCTTCTGAGCTCTGGAAACACCATATATTTT. This encodes CASSLLSSGNTIYF.

The J gene is TRBJ1-6, the V gene TRBV2; D call uncertain. Trimming left V 5 bases short and J 6 bases short, with 11 bases between. Per germline, CDR1 SNHLY and CDR2 FYNNEI. The length of the CDR3 is 14 residues. The CDR3 coding sequence is TGTGCCAGCAGTTCGGACCTCCCTAATTCACCCCTCCACTTT. This translates into CASSSDLPNSPLHF.

The rearrangement joins TRBV5-1 to TRBJ1-4, with D maybe TRBD1 (6 bases). Germline CDR1 and CDR2: SGHRS and YFSETQ. The V and J ends lost 7 bases and 7 bases respectively, with 20 bases between them. There are 15 residues in the CDR3. The CDR3 reads CASQRSGGRSEKLFF. The CDR3 DNA reads TGCGCCAGCCAGAGGTCCGGGGGCCGGAGTGAAAAACTGTTTTTT.

The rearrangement uses TRBV30 and TRBJ2-2; TRBD2 might be the D (6 bases). The V gene lost 2 bases and the J gene lost 6 bases, with 16 bases spanning the gap. CDR3 size: 15 residues. The germline CDR1 and CDR2 sequences are GTSNPN and SVGIG (reference sequence). CDR3 DNA: TGTGCCTGGAGTCTACTAGCTAGAGGCCCCGGGGAGCTGTTTTTT. It yields the protein CAWSLLARGPGELFF.

The V gene is TRBV19, the J gene TRBJ2-2; 12 nucleotides align to TRBD2. The CDR3 is 15 amino acids. CDR1 and CDR2 (germline): LNHDA, SQIVND (reference sequence). Trimming removed 6 bases from V and 7 bases from J; junction bases left unmatched: 6. The chain's CDR3 is CASRRLAGEVGELFF. CDR3 DNA sequence: TGTGCCAGTAGGCGACTAGCGGGAGAGGTCGGGGAGCTGTTTTTT.

The V gene is TRBV10-3, the J gene TRBJ1-5, with unresolved D. Trimming removed 0 bases from V and 1 base from J, with 10 bases in between. Germline V gives CDR1 ENHRY, CDR2 SYGVKD. This CDR3 region has 16 residues. CDR3 region: CAISESGVYSNQPQHF. The CDR3 nucleotides read TGTGCCATCAGTGAGTCGGGAGTGTACAGCAATCAGCCCCAGCATTTT.

The chain uses TRBV9 and TRBJ1-2; no clear D gene. Germline V gene data show CDR1 as SGDLS and CDR2 as YYNGEE. The CDR3 loop spans 16 amino acids. V lost 0 bases and J 0 bases, leaving 12 bases between the germline ends. This chain's CDR3 is CASSVGPTDPNYGYTF. The DNA of the CDR3 is TGTGCCAGCAGCGTAGGTCCAACAGATCCTAACTATGGCTACACCTTC. Using reference TRBV9 and TRBJ1-2 for the parts outside the CDR3, the full variable domain is DSGVTQTPKHLITATGQRVTLRCSPRSGDLSVYWYQQSLDQGLQFLIQYYNGEERAKGNILERFSAQQFPDLHSELNLSSLELGDSALYFCASSVGPTDPNYGYTFGSGTRLTVV.

V is TRBV27 and J is TRBJ1-2; 8 nucleotides align to TRBD1. The CDR3 spans 16 residues. The germline CDR1 and CDR2 sequences are MNHEY and SMNVEV (reference sequence). V was clipped by 0 bases and J by 3 bases; unmatched bases: 6. This CDR3 is CASSLSGQGGDYGYTF. CDR3 DNA sequence: TGTGCCAGCAGTTTATCCGGACAGGGTGGCGACTATGGCTACACCTTC.

Concerning this clone: The sample has other DNA sequences that encode this CDR3 too. The chain carries TRBV20-1 and TRBJ2-3; no firm D call. The V gene's germline CDR1 is DFQATT and CDR2 SNEGSKA (reference sequence). The CDR3 is made up of 11 amino acids. Deletions cut 3 bases from V and 5 bases from J, with 6 bases between. CDR3 in amino acids: CSARGGDTQYF. For the CDR3, the DNA is TGCAGTGCTAGGGGTGGAGATACGCAGTATTTT.

The gene calls are TRBV18 and TRBJ1-3; maybe TRBD1 (6 bases). Per the germline V gene, CDR1 is KGHSH and CDR2 is LQKENI. This CDR3 has 17 amino acids. The germline V and J ends were trimmed by 3 bases and 1 base, with 16 bases remaining between them. CDR3 nucleotides: TGTGCCAGCTCACCTGCGCAGGGGAGATGGTCTGGAAACACCATATATTTT. This translates into CASSPAQGRWSGNTIYF.

For this clone: The conserved closing phenylalanine or tryptophan is absent in this CDR3, likely reflecting a read error. The V and J genes are TRBV4-2 and TRBJ2-7; TRBD2 agrees at 13 bases. CDR1 and CDR2 (germline): LGHNA, YNFKEQ. This CDR3 contains 17 residues. V gave up 3 bases and J gave up 2 bases; unmatched junction bases: 7. This CDR3 reads CASSQVRGTSGAYEQYL. The CDR3 DNA reads TGTGCCAGCAGCCAGGTCCGCGGGACTAGCGGGGCCTACGAGCAGTACCTC.

This chain joins TRBV11-2 and TRBJ2-2; 12 bases match TRBD1. Germline V CDR1 and CDR2: SGHAT, FQNNGV. CDR3 length: 15 residues. V lost 7 bases, J lost 6 bases, and 6 bases stayed unmatched. The CDR3 DNA reads TGTGCCAGCACCTCCGGGACAGGGGGCTCCGGGGAGCTGTTTTTT. It codes for CASTSGTGGSGELFF.

The rearrangement links TRBV4-1 to TRBJ1-6; 9 nucleotides line up with TRBD1. CDR1 is MGHRA and CDR2 is YSYEKL in the germline V gene. CDR3 length equals 18 residues. J was trimmed by 0 bases and V by 6 bases; bases with no gene match: 9. The CDR3 is CASRRTGEPSSYNSPLHF. The CDR3, as DNA: TGCGCCAGCAGACGGACAGGGGAACCAAGCTCCTATAATTCACCCCTCCACTTT.

The V call is TRBV5-6, the J call TRBJ2-5; tentatively, D is TRBD2 (5 bases). Trimming removed 1 base from V and 3 bases from J, with 7 bases in between. This CDR3 is built from 13 residues. Germline CDR1 reads SGHDT; CDR2 reads YYEEEE. As DNA, the CDR3 is TGTGCCAGCAGCTTGAGAGGGAAAGAGACCCAGTACTTC. It specifies CASSLRGKETQYF.

In DNA form, the CDR3 reads TGTGCCAGCGGACGGGCAACTAATGAAAAACTGTTTTTT. Its protein product is CASGRATNEKLFF. The chain carries TRBV6-1 and TRBJ1-4; no firm D call. Germline-derived CDR1 and CDR2 are MNHNS and SASEGT. This CDR3 is built from 13 residues. Trimming took off 8 bases at V and 0 bases at J, with 7 bases between the two ends.

This rearrangement joins TRBV25-1 to TRBJ2-7; a weak D match, TRBD2 (5 bases). CDR3 size: 13 residues. Germline V gene data show CDR1 as MGHDK and CDR2 as SYGVNS. Trimming cost V 8 bases and J 0 bases, with 11 bases left between them. CDR3: CASRGATSYEQYF. The CDR3 DNA is TGTGCCAGCCGGGGAGCGACCTCCTACGAGCAGTACTTC.

CDR3 nucleotides: TGTGCCAGCAGCGTACAAGGACAGGGGCTCTATGGCTACACCTTC. Translated, it gives CASSVQGQGLYGYTF. The chain carries TRBV9 and TRBJ1-2, with TRBD1 identical over 9 bases. This CDR3 comprises 15 residues. Germline CDR1 reads SGDLS; CDR2 reads YYNGEE. The junction had 5 bases not matched to a gene; V was cut back by 1 base and J by 4 bases. Filled out from reference TRBV9 and TRBJ1-2, the complete variable domain reads DSGVTQTPKHLITATGQRVTLRCSPRSGDLSVYWYQQSLDQGLQFLIQYYNGEERAKGNILERFSAQQFPDLHSELNLSSLELGDSALYFCASSVQGQGLYGYTFGSGTRLTVV.

In its sample, this clone was seen once. The gene calls are TRBV5-1 and TRBJ1-1; D ambiguous. Per germline, CDR1 SGHRS and CDR2 YFSETQ. Trimming shortened V by 4 bases and J by 1 base, and 8 bases separated the two germline ends. CDR3 size: 13 residues. The CDR3 spells CASSGHQNTEAFF. The CDR3 nucleotides read TGCGCCAGCAGCGGGCACCAGAACACTGAAGCTTTCTTT.

The chain employs TRBV2 and TRBJ2-1; no clear D gene. The CDR3 has 11 amino acids. Germline values: CDR1 SNHLY, CDR2 FYNNEI. V dropped 8 bases and J dropped 7 bases, with 9 bases sitting between them. CDR3 nucleotide sequence: TGTGCCAGCGGATATGATAATGAGCAGTTCTTC. Translated: CASGYDNEQFF. The whole variable domain, remainder taken from reference TRBV2 and TRBJ2-1, is EPEVTQTPSHQVTQMGQEVILRCVPISNHLYFYWYRQILGQKVEFLVSFYNNEISEKSEIFDDQFSVERPDGSNFTLKIRSTKLEDSAMYFCASGYDNEQFFGPGTRLTVL.

The chain carries TRBV2 and TRBJ1-1; a weak D match, TRBD1 (6 bases). The CDR3 has 14 amino acids. Germline lookup yields CDR1 SNHLY and CDR2 FYNNEI. Trimming left V 4 bases short and J 4 bases short, with 13 bases between. In nucleotides, the CDR3 is TGTGCCAGCAGTGTAGGTGGGGGGCTCACTGAAGCTTTCTTT. Amino acids: CASSVGGGLTEAFF.